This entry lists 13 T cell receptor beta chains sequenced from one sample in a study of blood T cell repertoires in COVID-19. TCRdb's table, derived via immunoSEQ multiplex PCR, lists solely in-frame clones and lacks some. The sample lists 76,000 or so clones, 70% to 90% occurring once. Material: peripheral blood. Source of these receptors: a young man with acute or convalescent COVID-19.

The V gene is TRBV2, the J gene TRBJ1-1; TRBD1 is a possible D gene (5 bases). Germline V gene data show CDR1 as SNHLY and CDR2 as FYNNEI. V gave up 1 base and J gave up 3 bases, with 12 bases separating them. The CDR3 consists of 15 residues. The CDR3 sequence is CASSEGRGSYTEAFF. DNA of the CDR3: TGTGCCAGCAGTGAAGGGAGGGGCTCGTACACTGAAGCTTTCTTT.

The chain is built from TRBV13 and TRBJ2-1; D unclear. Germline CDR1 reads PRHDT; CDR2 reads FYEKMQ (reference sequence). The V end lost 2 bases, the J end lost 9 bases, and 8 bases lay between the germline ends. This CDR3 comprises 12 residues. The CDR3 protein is CASSLRPGEQFF. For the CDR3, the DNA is TGTGCCAGCAGCTTAAGGCCGGGTGAGCAGTTCTTC. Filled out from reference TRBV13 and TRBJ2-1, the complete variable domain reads AAGVIQSPRHLIKEKRETATLKCYPIPRHDTVYWYQQGPGQDPQFLISFYEKMQSDKGSIPDRFSAQQFSDYHSELNMSSLELGDSALYFCASSLRPGEQFFGPGTRLTVL.

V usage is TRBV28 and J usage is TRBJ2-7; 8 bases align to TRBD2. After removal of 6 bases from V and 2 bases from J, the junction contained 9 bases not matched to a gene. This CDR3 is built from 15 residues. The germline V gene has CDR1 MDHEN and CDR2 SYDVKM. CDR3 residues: CASRLLPGLAYEQYF. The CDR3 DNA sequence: TGTGCCAGCAGACTTCTACCGGGACTAGCCTACGAGCAGTACTTC.

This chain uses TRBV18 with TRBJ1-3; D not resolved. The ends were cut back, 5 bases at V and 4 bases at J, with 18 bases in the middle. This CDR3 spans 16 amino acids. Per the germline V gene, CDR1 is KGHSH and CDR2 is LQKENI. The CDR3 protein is CASSNGGQTWGNTIYF. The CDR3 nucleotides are TGTGCCAGCTCAAACGGAGGGCAAACGTGGGGAAACACCATATATTTT.

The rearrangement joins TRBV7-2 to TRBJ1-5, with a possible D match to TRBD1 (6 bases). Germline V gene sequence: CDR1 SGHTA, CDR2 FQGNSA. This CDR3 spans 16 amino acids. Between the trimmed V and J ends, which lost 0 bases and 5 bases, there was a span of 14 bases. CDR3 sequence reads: CASSLAYRAGDQPQHF. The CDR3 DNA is TGTGCCAGCAGCTTAGCGTACAGGGCAGGGGATCAGCCCCAGCATTTT.

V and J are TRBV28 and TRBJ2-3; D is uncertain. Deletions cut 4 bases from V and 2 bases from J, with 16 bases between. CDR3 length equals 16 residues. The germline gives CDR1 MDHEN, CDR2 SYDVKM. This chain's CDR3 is CASSSARSSITDTQYF. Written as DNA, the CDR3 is TGTGCCAGCAGTTCCGCTCGGTCGAGCATCACAGATACGCAGTATTTT.

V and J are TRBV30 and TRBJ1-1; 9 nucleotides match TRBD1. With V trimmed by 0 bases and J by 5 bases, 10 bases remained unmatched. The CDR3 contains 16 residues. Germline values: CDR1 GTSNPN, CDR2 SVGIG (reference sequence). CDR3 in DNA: TGTGCCTGGAGTGTTCCTTGGGGGACAGGGATAACTGAAGCTTTCTTT. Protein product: CAWSVPWGTGITEAFF.

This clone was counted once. The CDR3 DNA follows: TGTGCCAGCAGATTTACAGGGGGCGCCCGTAATTCACCCCTCCACTTT. It yields the protein CASRFTGGARNSPLHF. The chain couples TRBV11-2 to TRBJ1-6, with 9 bases identical to TRBD1. J gave up 6 bases and V 6 bases, and 9 bases lay outside the gene matches. In germline, CDR1 is SGHAT, CDR2 FQNNGV. The CDR3 extends over 16 amino acids.

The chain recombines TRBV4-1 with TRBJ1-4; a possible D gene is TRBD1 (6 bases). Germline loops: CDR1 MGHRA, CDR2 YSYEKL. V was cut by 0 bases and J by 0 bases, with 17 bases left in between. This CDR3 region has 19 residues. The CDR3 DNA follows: TGCGCCAGCAGCCAAGAGGGGGGCGGGGGATCGTCAACTAATGAAAAACTGTTTTTT. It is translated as CASSQEGGGGSSTNEKLFF.

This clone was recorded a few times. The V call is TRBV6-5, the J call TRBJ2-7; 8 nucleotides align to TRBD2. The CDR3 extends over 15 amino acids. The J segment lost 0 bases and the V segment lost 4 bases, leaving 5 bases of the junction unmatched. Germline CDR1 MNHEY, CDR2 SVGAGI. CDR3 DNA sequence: TGTGCCAGCAGTTCACTAGCGGCTGCCTCCTACGAGCAGTACTTC. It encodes CASSSLAAASYEQYF.

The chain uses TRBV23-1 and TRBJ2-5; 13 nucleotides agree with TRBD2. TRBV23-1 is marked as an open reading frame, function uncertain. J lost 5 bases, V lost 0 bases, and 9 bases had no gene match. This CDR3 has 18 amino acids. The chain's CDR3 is CASSQSLGLAGEGETQYF. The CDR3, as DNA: TGCGCCAGCAGTCAATCATTAGGACTAGCGGGAGAGGGGGAGACCCAGTACTTC.

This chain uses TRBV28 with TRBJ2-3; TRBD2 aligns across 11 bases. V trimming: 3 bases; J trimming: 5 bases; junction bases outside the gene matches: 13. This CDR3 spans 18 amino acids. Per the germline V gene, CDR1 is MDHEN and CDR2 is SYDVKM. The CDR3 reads CASSFTPPLAGGLDTQYF. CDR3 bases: TGTGCCAGCAGTTTCACACCCCCTTTAGCGGGAGGGTTAGATACGCAGTATTTT.

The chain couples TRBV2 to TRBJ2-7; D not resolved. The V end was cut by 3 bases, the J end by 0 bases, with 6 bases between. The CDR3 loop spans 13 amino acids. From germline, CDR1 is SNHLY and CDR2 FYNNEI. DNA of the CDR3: TGTGCCAGCAGTGATCACAGCTCCTACGAGCAGTACTTC. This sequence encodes CASSDHSSYEQYF.